This TCR beta chain was profiled in a study of CD8 T cells in ankylosing spondylitis. Notes on the study in general: Characteristic, it appeared, of ankylosing spondylitis blood was a TCR beta motif of eight highly homologous variants.

This clonotype was observed at least ten times. The antigen remains undetermined. Quantitative 5'-RACE with molecular barcodes generated TCR beta libraries. TCRdb re-called the 5' RACE reads with MiXCR, one entry per CDR3 protein. The top ten clones hold just over 6.5% of a sample with 200,000 to 250,000 distinct CDR3 sequences, 20% to 30% of them seen once. Sequencing input: blood, either unsorted or a sorted T cell fraction (not recorded which). This clonotype was obtained from a male donor with ankylosing spondylitis or in good health (not recorded which).

The CDR3 spells CASSAGEGRSPLHF. DNA of the CDR3: TGCGCCAGCAGCGCTGGGGAGGGCAGATCACCCCTCCACTTT. The chain employs TRBV5-1 and TRBJ1-6; D unresolved. The CDR3 spans 14 residues. Trimming shortened V by 4 bases and J by 10 bases, and 15 bases separated the two germline ends. Germline CDR1 reads SGHRS; CDR2 reads YFSETQ.